The entry that follows covers one T cell receptor (beta chain) sequence. Its antigen is unknown. The record originates from a study of OX40 agonist ivuxolimab in advanced cancers. General observations from the study: At doses 0.1 to 3.0 mg/kg, CD4+ and CD8+ clones expanded.

The table came from immunoSEQ multiplex PCR; TCRdb's copy has only in-frame clones and leaves some out. The sample includes about 73,000 clones, over 75% seen only once; the top ten take around 0.5%. V lost 2 bases to trimming and J lost 4 bases; unmatched junction nucleotides: 3. CDR3 length equals 13 residues. Germline values: CDR1 SQVTM, CDR2 ANQGSEA. The clonotype was recovered from an adult with an advanced solid tumor such as melanoma, head and neck, liver or kidney cancer. The material sequenced was CD4+ or CD8+ T cells sorted from blood, taken in a trial of the OX40 agonist ivuxolimab. The V and J genes are TRBV29-1 and TRBJ2-5; TRBD1 matches at 8 bases. The CDR3 coding sequence is TGCAGCGTTGAACCCGACAGGGGAGAGACCCAGTACTTC. It codes for CSVEPDRGETQYF.